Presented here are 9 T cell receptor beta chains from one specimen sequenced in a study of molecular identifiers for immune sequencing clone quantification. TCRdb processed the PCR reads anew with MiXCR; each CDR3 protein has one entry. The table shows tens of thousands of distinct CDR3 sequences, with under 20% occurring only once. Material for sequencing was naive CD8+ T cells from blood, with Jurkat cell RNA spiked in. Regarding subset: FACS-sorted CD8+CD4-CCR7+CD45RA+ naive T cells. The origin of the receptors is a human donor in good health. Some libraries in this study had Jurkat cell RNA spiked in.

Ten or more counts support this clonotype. CDR3 sequence (DNA): TGTGCCAGCAGCTTACAGGGGGTTATTTATTCCTACAATGAGCAGTTCTTC. This encodes CASSLQGVIYSYNEQFF. The chain combines TRBV7-2 with TRBJ2-1; 7 nucleotides align to TRBD1. CDR3 length equals 17 residues. The V gene's germline CDR1 is SGHTA and CDR2 FQGNSA. V shed 2 bases, J shed 1 base, and the junction held 8 bases outside the gene matches.

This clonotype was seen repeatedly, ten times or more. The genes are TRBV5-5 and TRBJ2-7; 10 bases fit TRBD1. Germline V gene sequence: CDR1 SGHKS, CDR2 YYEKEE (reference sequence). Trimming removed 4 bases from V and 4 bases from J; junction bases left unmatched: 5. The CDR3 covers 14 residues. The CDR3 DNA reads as TGTGCCAGCAGCATTGACAGGGGGCATTACGAGCAGTACTTC. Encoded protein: CASSIDRGHYEQYF.

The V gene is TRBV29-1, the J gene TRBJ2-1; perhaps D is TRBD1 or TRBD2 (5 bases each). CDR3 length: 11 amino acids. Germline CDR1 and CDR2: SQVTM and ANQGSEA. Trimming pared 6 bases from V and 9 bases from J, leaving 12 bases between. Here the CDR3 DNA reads TGCAGCGTCGGGACGACGGGTGAGCAGTTCTTC. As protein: CSVGTTGEQFF.

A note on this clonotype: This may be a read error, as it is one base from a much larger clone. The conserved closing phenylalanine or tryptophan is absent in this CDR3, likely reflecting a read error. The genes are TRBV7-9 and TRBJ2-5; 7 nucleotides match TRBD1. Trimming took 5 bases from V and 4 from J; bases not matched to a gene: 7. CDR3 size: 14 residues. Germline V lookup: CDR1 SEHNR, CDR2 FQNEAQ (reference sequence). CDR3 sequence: CASSLPTGPETQYS. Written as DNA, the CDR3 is TGTGCCAGCAGCCTACCGACAGGGCCAGAGACCCAGTACTCC.

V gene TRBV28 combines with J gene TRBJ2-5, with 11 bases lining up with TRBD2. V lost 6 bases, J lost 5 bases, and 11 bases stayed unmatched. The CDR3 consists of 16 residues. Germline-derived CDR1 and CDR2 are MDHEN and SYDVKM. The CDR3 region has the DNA TGTGCCAGCAGGATCGGTAGCGGGAGGGAAGGGGAGACCCAGTACTTC. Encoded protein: CASRIGSGREGETQYF. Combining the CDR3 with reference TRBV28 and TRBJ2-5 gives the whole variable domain DVKVTQSSRYLVKRTGEKVFLECVQDMDHENMFWYRQDPGLGLRLIYFSYDVKMKEKGDIPEGYSVSREKKERFSLILESASTNQTSMYLCASRIGSGREGETQYFGPGTRLLVL.

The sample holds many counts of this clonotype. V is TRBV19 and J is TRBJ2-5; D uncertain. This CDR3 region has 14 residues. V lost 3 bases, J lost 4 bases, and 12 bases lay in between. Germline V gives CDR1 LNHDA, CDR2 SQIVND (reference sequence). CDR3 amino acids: CASSIASMAETQYF. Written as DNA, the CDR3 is TGTGCCAGTAGTATTGCGTCGATGGCAGAGACCCAGTACTTC.

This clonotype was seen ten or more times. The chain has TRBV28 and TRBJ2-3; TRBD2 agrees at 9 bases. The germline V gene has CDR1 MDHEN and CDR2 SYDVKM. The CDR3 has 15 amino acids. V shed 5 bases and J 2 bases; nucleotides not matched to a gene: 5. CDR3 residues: CASSIGTSNTDTQYF. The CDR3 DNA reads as TGTGCCAGCAGTATCGGGACTAGCAACACAGATACGCAGTATTTT.

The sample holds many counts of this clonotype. The CDR3 DNA sequence: TGTGCCAGCAGTGACAGTGAAGCTTTCTTT. Amino acid sequence: CASSDSEAFF. The rearrangement joins TRBV28 to TRBJ1-1; weak D call: TRBD1 (5 bases). Germline V gene data show CDR1 as MDHEN and CDR2 as SYDVKM. This CDR3 comprises 10 residues. V lost 5 bases to trimming and J lost 7 bases, with 5 bases between them.

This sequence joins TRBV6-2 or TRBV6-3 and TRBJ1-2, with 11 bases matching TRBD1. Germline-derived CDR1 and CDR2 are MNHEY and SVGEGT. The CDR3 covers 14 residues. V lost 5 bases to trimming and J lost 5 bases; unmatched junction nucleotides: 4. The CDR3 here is CASSGQGAFYGYTF. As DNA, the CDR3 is TGTGCCAGCAGTGGACAGGGGGCCTTTTATGGCTACACCTTC.